The 20 T cell receptor beta chains listed next were all sequenced from one sample in a study of T cell changes during pregnancy in multiple sclerosis. The table came from immunoSEQ multiplex PCR; TCRdb's copy has only in-frame clones and leaves some out. This table has 65,000 to 90,000 clones, approximately 92% appearing once. The source was peripheral blood, collected before pregnancy. The origin of the receptors is a female donor with multiple sclerosis, enrolled in a pregnancy study.

The V and J genes are TRBV25-1 and TRBJ2-2, with D possibly TRBD2 on 5 matching bases. V lost 1 base, J lost 1 base, and 13 bases lay in between. This CDR3 comprises 17 residues. Looked up from germline, CDR1 is MGHDK and CDR2 is SYGVNS. In DNA form, the CDR3 reads TGTGCCAGCAGTGAATCACCAGGACTCCTGAACACCGGGGAGCTGTTTTTT. Translated: CASSESPGLLNTGELFF.

CDR3 sequence (DNA): TGCGCCAGCAGCGTGGACGAGGGGACCCAGTACTTC. Translating it yields CASSVDEGTQYF. The chain has TRBV5-1 and TRBJ2-5; the D gene is possibly TRBD2 (5 bases). CDR1 and CDR2 (germline): SGHRS, YFSETQ. Trimming removed 4 bases from V and 7 bases from J, with 11 bases in between. The CDR3 consists of 12 residues.

Only one count was recorded for this clone. The chain employs TRBV10-3 and TRBJ2-4; 8 nucleotides match TRBD1. CDR3 length: 16 amino acids. The germline CDR1 and CDR2 sequences are ENHRY and SYGVKD. V trimming: 8 bases; J trimming: 1 base; junction bases outside the gene matches: 10. CDR3 loop: CAIGEGQGRAKNIQYF. Written as DNA, the CDR3 is TGTGCCATCGGAGAAGGACAGGGTCGGGCCAAAAACATTCAGTACTTC.

V and J are TRBV14 and TRBJ2-6; D unresolved. The CDR3 contains 17 residues. Germline V CDR1 and CDR2: SGHDN, FVKESK. V dropped 0 bases and J dropped 0 bases, with 9 bases sitting between them. The CDR3 DNA is TGTGCCAGCAGCCAAGATAATCTGCGCTCTGGGGCCAACGTCCTGACTTTC. It yields the protein CASSQDNLRSGANVLTF. Full variable domain (remainder filled in from reference TRBV14 and TRBJ2-6): EAGVTQFPSHSVIEKGQTVTLRCDPISGHDNLYWYRRVMGKEIKFLLHFVKESKQDESGMPNNRFLAERTGGTYSTLKVQPAELEDSGVYFCASSQDNLRSGANVLTFGAGSRLTVL.

This clone was seen once. This chain links TRBV9 with TRBJ1-4, with TRBD1 matching over 7 bases. This CDR3 region has 15 residues. The ends lost 4 bases at V and 4 bases at J; junction bases unmatched: 7. CDR1 is SGDLS, CDR2 YYNGEE, per germline. This CDR3 reads CASSPRTGYNEKLFF. The CDR3 DNA is TGTGCCAGCAGCCCGCGGACAGGATATAATGAAAAACTGTTTTTT.

The chain is built from TRBV5-1 and TRBJ2-3, with 16 bases that match TRBD2. This CDR3 comprises 18 residues. Germline lookup yields CDR1 SGHRS and CDR2 YFSETQ. The V gene end was trimmed by 4 bases and the J gene end by 3 bases; junction bases not matched to a gene: 8. CDR3: CASSTGLAGGPVTDTQYF. As DNA, the CDR3 is TGCGCCAGCAGCACGGGACTAGCGGGAGGGCCTGTGACAGATACGCAGTATTTT.

The chain couples TRBV19 to TRBJ2-7; unclear D gene. This CDR3 region has 13 residues. CDR1 is LNHDA, CDR2 SQIVND, per germline (reference sequence). The V gene lost 3 bases and the J gene lost 0 bases, with 6 bases spanning the gap. The DNA for the CDR3 is TGTGCCAGTAGTATTACTTTCTCCTACGAGCAGTACTTC. It codes for CASSITFSYEQYF.

The chain links TRBV5-1 to TRBJ2-5, with 11 positions matching TRBD2. This CDR3 is built from 15 residues. V shed 2 bases, J shed 4 bases, and the junction held 4 bases outside the gene matches. The germline gives CDR1 SGHRS, CDR2 YFSETQ. The CDR3 DNA reads TGCGCCAGCAGCTTACTAGCGGGAGACCCAGAGACCCAGTACTTC. Protein sequence: CASSLLAGDPETQYF. Using reference TRBV5-1 and TRBJ2-5 for the parts outside the CDR3, the full variable domain is KAGVTQTPRYLIKTRGQQVTLSCSPISGHRSVSWYQQTPGQGLQFLFEYFSETQRNKGNFPGRFSGRQFSNSRSEMNVSTLELGDSALYLCASSLLAGDPETQYFGPGTRLLVL.

The chain joins TRBV29-1 to TRBJ1-5; 11 bases line up with TRBD1. CDR1 is SQVTM and CDR2 is ANQGSEA in the germline V gene. This CDR3 spans 13 amino acids. With V trimmed by 7 bases and J by 3 bases, 2 bases remained unmatched. The CDR3 spells CSAGQGDNQPQHF. CDR3 in DNA: TGCAGCGCGGGACAGGGGGACAATCAGCCCCAGCATTTT.

The chain has TRBV7-2 and TRBJ2-7, with D possibly being TRBD2 (6 bases). The CDR3 length is 16 residues. Trimming stripped 1 base from V and 5 bases from J, with 18 bases between. From germline, CDR1 is SGHTA and CDR2 FQGNSA. Written as DNA, the CDR3 is TGTGCCAGCAGCTTAGGGGCTTTTCGGCCGGGGGACGAGCAGTACTTC. Its translation is CASSLGAFRPGDEQYF.

The rearrangement joins TRBV28 to TRBJ2-7; 8 bases align to TRBD2. Germline V gene lookup returns CDR1 MDHEN and CDR2 SYDVKM. The junction had 9 bases not matched to a gene; V was cut back by 6 bases and J by 2 bases. The CDR3 contains 15 residues. The CDR3 DNA is TGTGCCAGCAGACCCCGACTAGCGAGGACCTACGAGCAGTACTTC. This sequence encodes CASRPRLARTYEQYF.

The V call is TRBV5-1, the J call TRBJ2-3; TRBD2 aligns across 14 bases. V shed 3 bases, J shed 2 bases, and the junction held 8 bases outside the gene matches. Germline V CDR1 and CDR2: SGHRS, YFSETQ. The CDR3 is 18 residues long. The chain's CDR3 is CASSSQTSGRVTTDTQYF. CDR3 nucleotides: TGCGCCAGCAGCTCCCAGACTAGCGGGAGGGTTACCACAGATACGCAGTATTTT.

The rearrangement uses TRBV6-5 and TRBJ2-5; weak D call: TRBD1 (6 bases). This CDR3 spans 12 amino acids. Per the germline V gene, CDR1 is MNHEY and CDR2 is SVGAGI. Trimming cost V 5 bases and J 4 bases, with 8 bases left between them. CDR3 region: CASSTGIETQYF. The CDR3 region has the DNA TGTGCCAGCAGTACAGGGATAGAGACCCAGTACTTC.

Notes on this clone: Other nucleotide sequences in the sample specify the same CDR3. The chain recombines TRBV19 with TRBJ2-2; 8 nucleotides align to TRBD1. The CDR3 covers 13 residues. Germline assignment: CDR1 LNHDA and CDR2 SQIVND (reference sequence). Trimming took 6 bases from V and 4 from J; bases not matched to a gene: 1. The CDR3 sequence is CASRTGGTGELFF. CDR3 bases: TGTGCCAGTAGAACAGGGGGCACCGGGGAGCTGTTTTTT.

Only a few counts were recorded for this clone. V and J are TRBV4-2 and TRBJ1-1, with a possible D match to TRBD1 (6 bases). Germline V CDR1 and CDR2: LGHNA, YNFKEQ. Trimming took off 1 base at V and 0 bases at J, with 9 bases between the two ends. The CDR3 is made up of 15 amino acids. In DNA form, the CDR3 reads TGTGCCAGCAGCCAAGTCACAGGGATGAACACTGAAGCTTTCTTT. Protein product: CASSQVTGMNTEAFF.

The chain employs TRBV15 and TRBJ2-7; D not resolved. This CDR3 is 12 amino acids long. Germline V gene sequence: CDR1 LNHNV, CDR2 YYDKDF (reference sequence). V shed 0 bases and J shed 6 bases, with 6 bases lying between them. CDR3 coding DNA: TGTGCCACCAGCAGAGAAGACACCGAGCAGTACTTC. It is translated as CATSREDTEQYF.

The V call is TRBV29-1, the J call TRBJ2-7, with 16 bases fitting TRBD2. Germline loops: CDR1 SQVTM, CDR2 ANQGSEA. CDR3 size: 14 residues. Trimming at V came to 8 bases and at J to 6 bases, leaving 7 bases not matched to a gene. The CDR3 protein is CSIGTSGRASEQYF. The CDR3, as DNA: TGCAGCATCGGGACTAGCGGGAGGGCAAGCGAGCAGTACTTC.

The rearrangement uses TRBV10-3 and TRBJ2-6, with 7 bases lining up with TRBD1. The CDR3 spans 18 residues. The V segment lost 3 bases and the J segment 0 bases; nucleotides outside the gene matches: 8. Germline assignment: CDR1 ENHRY and CDR2 SYGVKD. The CDR3 sequence is CAISDPGTVFSGANVLTF. CDR3 nucleotides: TGTGCCATCAGTGATCCCGGGACAGTCTTCTCTGGGGCCAACGTCCTGACTTTC.

J is TRBJ1-1 and V is TRBV18; D is uncertain. The CDR3 is 15 amino acids. Germline V gene data show CDR1 as KGHSH and CDR2 as LQKENI. The V and J ends lost 0 bases and 4 bases respectively, with 12 bases between them. In DNA, the CDR3 is TGTGCCAGCTCACCACCGAAAGGGAGGAGCACTGAAGCTTTCTTT. Amino acid sequence: CASSPPKGRSTEAFF.

The chain uses TRBV27 and TRBJ1-2, with D uncertain. The CDR3 has 13 amino acids. Germline values: CDR1 MNHEY, CDR2 SMNVEV (reference sequence). V was cut by 3 bases and J by 5 bases, with 10 bases left in between. The CDR3 loop is CASSFAVDYGYTF. Written as DNA, the CDR3 is TGTGCCAGCAGTTTCGCAGTTGATTATGGCTACACCTTC.